This note documents a single T cell receptor (beta chain) sequence. This record comes from a study of blood T cell repertoires in COVID-19. The CDR3 sequence is 16 residues long. Germline V lookup: CDR1 MDHEN, CDR2 SYDVKM. V lost 5 bases and J lost 4, with 20 bases in between. Some clones are missing from TCRdb's copy, which holds only in-frame ones; the method was immunoSEQ multiplex PCR. The data contain fewer than 350,000 clones, 86% of them singletons. The chain carries TRBV28 and TRBJ1-1; TRBD1 is a possible D gene (5 bases). The TCR sequence derives from a woman in her 30s with COVID-19, enrolled during active disease. Sequencing was done on a sample of peripheral blood. For the CDR3, the DNA is TGTGCCAGCAGTCTTCTAGTGCAGGGACTATTCACTGAAGCTTTCTTT. This translates into CASSLLVQGLFTEAFF.